Here is one T cell receptor beta chain with its context. This sample is drawn from a study of shared clonotypes between healthy human individuals. The CDR3 contains 13 residues. Germline CDR1 reads LNHDA; CDR2 reads SQIVND (reference sequence). V was trimmed by 5 bases and J by 5 bases, leaving 10 bases between them. The table came from immunoSEQ multiplex PCR; TCRdb's copy has only in-frame clones and leaves some out. The sample lists about 1.1 million clones, around 77% occurring once. The sequence came from a young man in good health. Some clones in this sample may be carry-over from other donors' samples. The rearrangement links TRBV19 to TRBJ1-5, with D uncertain. Sequences were obtained from memory CD4+ T cells from PBMCs. Subset of the sample: CD45RA-negative fraction. CDR3 sequence (DNA): TGTGCCAGTAGTGACACTCGAGATCAGCCCCAGCATTTT. It yields the protein CASSDTRDQPQHF.